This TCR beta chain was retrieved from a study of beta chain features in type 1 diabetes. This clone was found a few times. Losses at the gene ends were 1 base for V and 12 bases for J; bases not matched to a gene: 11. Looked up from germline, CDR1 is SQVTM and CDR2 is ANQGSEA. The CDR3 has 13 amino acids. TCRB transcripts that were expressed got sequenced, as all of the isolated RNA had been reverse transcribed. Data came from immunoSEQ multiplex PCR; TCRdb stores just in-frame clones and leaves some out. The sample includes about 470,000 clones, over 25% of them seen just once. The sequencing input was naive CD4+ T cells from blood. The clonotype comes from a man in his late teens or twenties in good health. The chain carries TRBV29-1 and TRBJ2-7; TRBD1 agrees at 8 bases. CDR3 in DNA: TGCAGCGTTGAAGGCATGAGGACAGGGATTTTGTACTTC. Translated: CSVEGMRTGILYF.